This T cell receptor beta chain was obtained from a study of shared clonotypes between healthy human individuals. Regarding the study as a whole: Compared with memory subsets, naive subsets generally had larger estimated richness.

About this clone itself: Its target is not known.

Here immunoSEQ multiplex PCR was the method, and the copy in TCRdb shows in-frame clones only, minus some. The sample gives about 1 million clones, about 70% of which show up once; over 1.3% is in the top ten. This clonotype was obtained from a man between 18 and 29 years old in good health. Sequencing was performed on memory CD4+ T cells sorted from blood. Subset given: CD45RA-negative fraction.

The CDR3 DNA is TGTGCCAGCAGCTCACAGGGTAGACCAGATACGCAGTATTTT. This translates into CASSSQGRPDTQYF. The V call is TRBV7-3, the J call TRBJ2-3; TRBD1 might be the D (6 bases). The CDR3 covers 14 residues. V shed 4 bases and J shed 4 bases, with 12 bases lying between them. CDR1 is SGHTA, CDR2 FQGTGA, per germline.